The present TCR beta chain was sequenced within a study of control samples from healthy donors and cancer patients. Trimming shortened V by 3 bases and J by 4 bases, and 7 bases separated the two germline ends. The CDR3 is made up of 13 amino acids. Germline loops: CDR1 SGHTA, CDR2 FQGNSA. This table comes from immunoSEQ multiplex PCR, and its TCRdb copy is limited to in-frame clones, with some not included. Seen here are about 190,000 clones, around 93% observed once, and the top ten hold about 2%. In its sample, this clone was seen a few times. Sample: blood. The receptor was isolated from a man aged 25 to 40 in good health. The chain employs TRBV7-2 and TRBJ1-5, with D hard to call. The CDR3 loop is CASSLRTNQPQHF. The CDR3 DNA sequence: TGTGCCAGCAGCTTGAGGACGAATCAGCCCCAGCATTTT. Full variable domain (rest looked up from reference TRBV7-2 and TRBJ1-5): GAGVSQSPSNKVTEKGKDVELRCDPISGHTALYWYRQSLGQGLEFLIYFQGNSAPDKSGLPSDRFSAERTGGSVSTLTIQRTQQEDSAVYLCASSLRTNQPQHFGDGTRLSIL.